The 3 T cell receptor beta chains presented below share a single source sample, sequenced in a study of blood T cell repertoires in COVID-19. The table came from immunoSEQ multiplex PCR; TCRdb's copy has only in-frame clones and leaves some out. The sample has about 46,000 clones; about 89% are singletons. The sequencing sample was made of peripheral blood. All receptors derive from a human donor in a cohort sampled during active COVID-19.

The chain employs TRBV19 and TRBJ2-7; D not resolved. The CDR3 extends over 14 amino acids. Germline CDR1 reads LNHDA; CDR2 reads SQIVND (reference sequence). V lost 2 bases and J lost 0, with 8 bases in between. CDR3 in amino acids: CASSISPGSYEQYF. In nucleotides, the CDR3 is TGTGCCAGTAGTATATCCCCAGGCTCCTACGAGCAGTACTTC.

This sequence joins TRBV18 and TRBJ2-7; 8 positions match TRBD2. This CDR3 comprises 15 residues. Germline V gene data show CDR1 as KGHSH and CDR2 as LQKENI. V lost 5 bases, J lost 3 bases, and 9 bases stayed unmatched. The CDR3 sequence is CASSLGGRLLYEQYF. Written as DNA, the CDR3 is TGTGCCAGCTCATTGGGCGGGAGGCTTCTCTACGAGCAGTACTTC.

J is TRBJ2-7 and V is TRBV9; 10 positions match TRBD2. Germline V gene sequence: CDR1 SGDLS, CDR2 YYNGEE. J was trimmed by 3 bases and V by 3 bases; bases with no gene match: 6. CDR3 length equals 15 residues. In DNA, the CDR3 is TGTGCCAGCAGCGGAACTAGCGGGACTCACTACGAGCAGTACTTC. It encodes CASSGTSGTHYEQYF. Combining the CDR3 with reference TRBV9 and TRBJ2-7 gives the whole variable domain DSGVTQTPKHLITATGQRVTLRCSPRSGDLSVYWYQQSLDQGLQFLIQYYNGEERAKGNILERFSAQQFPDLHSELNLSSLELGDSALYFCASSGTSGTHYEQYFGPGTRLTVT.